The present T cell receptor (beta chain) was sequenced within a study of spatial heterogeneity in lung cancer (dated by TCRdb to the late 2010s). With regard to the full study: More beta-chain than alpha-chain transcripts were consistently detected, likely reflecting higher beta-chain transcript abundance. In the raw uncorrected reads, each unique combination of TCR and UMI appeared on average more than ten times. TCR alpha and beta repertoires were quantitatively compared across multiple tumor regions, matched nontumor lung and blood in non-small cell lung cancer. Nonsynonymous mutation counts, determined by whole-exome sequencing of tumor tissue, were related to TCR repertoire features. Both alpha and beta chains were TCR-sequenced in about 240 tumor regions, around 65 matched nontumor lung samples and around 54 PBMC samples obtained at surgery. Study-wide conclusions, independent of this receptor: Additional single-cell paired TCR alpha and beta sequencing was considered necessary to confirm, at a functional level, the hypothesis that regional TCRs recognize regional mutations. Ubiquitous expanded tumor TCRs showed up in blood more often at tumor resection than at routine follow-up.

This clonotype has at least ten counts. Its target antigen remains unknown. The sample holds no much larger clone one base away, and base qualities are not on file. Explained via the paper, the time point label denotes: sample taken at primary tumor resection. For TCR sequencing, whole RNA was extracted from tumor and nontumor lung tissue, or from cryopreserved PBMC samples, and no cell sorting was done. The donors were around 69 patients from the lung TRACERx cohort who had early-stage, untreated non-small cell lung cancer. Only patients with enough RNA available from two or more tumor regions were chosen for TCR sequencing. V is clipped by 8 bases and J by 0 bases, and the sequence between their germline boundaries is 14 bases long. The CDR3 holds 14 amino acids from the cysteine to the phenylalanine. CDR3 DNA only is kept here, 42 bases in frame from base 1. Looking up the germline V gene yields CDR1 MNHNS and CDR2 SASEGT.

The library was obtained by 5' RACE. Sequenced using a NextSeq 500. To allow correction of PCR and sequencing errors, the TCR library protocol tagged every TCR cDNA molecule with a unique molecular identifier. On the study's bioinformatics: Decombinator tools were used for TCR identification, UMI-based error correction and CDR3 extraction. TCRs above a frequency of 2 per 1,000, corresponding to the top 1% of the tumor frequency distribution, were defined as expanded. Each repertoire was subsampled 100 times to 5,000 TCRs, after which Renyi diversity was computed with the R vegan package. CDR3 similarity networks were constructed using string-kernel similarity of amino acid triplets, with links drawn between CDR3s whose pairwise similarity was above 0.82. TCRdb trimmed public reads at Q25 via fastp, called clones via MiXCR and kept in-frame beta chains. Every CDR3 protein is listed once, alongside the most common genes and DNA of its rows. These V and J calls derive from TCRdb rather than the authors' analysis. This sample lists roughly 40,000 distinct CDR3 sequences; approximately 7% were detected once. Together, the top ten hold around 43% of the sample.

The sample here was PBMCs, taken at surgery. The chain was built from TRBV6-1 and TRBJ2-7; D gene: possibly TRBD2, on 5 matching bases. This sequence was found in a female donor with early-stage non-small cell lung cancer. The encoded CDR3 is CASGLTRGSYEQYF. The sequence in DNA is TGTGCCAGCGGGTTGACCCGGGGCTCCTACGAGCAGTACTTC.